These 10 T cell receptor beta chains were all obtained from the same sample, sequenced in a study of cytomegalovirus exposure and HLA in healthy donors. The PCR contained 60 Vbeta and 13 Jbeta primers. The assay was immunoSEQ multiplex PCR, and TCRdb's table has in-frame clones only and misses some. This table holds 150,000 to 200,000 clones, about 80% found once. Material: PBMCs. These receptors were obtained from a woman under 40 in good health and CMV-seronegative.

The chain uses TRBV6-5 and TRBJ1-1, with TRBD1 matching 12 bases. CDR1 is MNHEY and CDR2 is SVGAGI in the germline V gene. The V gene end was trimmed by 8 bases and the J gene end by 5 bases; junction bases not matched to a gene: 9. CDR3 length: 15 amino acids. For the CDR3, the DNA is TGTGCCAGCGCCCCGGGACAGGGGGCGCGGACTGAAGCTTTCTTT. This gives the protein CASAPGQGARTEAFF.

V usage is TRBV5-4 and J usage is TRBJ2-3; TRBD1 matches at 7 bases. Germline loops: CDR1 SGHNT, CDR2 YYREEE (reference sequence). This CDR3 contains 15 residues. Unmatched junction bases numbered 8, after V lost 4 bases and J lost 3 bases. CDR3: CASSPTTGRTDTQYF. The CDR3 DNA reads TGTGCCAGCAGCCCGACGACAGGGCGGACAGATACGCAGTATTTT.

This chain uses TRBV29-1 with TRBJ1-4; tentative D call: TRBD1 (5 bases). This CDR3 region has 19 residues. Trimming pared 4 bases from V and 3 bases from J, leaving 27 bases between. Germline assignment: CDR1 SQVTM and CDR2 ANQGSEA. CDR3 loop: CSVGDLHQGLRVANEKLFF. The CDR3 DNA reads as TGCAGCGTTGGTGATCTGCACCAGGGCCTCAGGGTGGCTAATGAAAAACTGTTTTTT. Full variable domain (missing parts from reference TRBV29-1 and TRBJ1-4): SAVISQKPSRDICQRGTSLTIQCQVDSQVTMMFWYRQQPGQSLTLIATANQGSEATYESGFVIDKFPISRPNLTFSTLTVSNMSPEDSSIYLCSVGDLHQGLRVANEKLFFGSGTQLSVL.

The CDR3 region is CASSFVPNYYEQYF. CDR3 coding DNA: TGTGCCAGCAGCTTTGTCCCCAACTACTACGAGCAGTACTTC. The chain employs TRBV11-2 and TRBJ2-7; D is undetermined. Germline V gene lookup returns CDR1 SGHAT and CDR2 FQNNGV. This CDR3 is built from 14 residues. V was shortened by 3 bases and J by 3 bases, with 12 bases between the two germline ends.

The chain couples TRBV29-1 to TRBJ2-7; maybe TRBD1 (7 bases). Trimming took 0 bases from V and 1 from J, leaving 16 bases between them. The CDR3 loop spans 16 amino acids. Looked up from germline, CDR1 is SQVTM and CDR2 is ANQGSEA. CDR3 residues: CSVEDREQGRSYEQYF. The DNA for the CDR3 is TGCAGCGTTGAAGATCGAGAACAGGGGAGGTCCTACGAGCAGTACTTC.

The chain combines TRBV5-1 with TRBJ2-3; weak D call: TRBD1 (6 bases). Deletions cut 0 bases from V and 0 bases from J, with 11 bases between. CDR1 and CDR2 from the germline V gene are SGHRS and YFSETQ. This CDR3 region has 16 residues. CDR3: CASSLAGQGSTDTQYF. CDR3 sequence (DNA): TGCGCCAGCAGCTTGGCCGGTCAGGGGAGCACAGATACGCAGTATTTT.

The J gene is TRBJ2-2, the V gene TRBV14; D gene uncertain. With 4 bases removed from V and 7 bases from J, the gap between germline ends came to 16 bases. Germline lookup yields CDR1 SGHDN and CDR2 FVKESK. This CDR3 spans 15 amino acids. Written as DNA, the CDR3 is TGTGCCAGCAGCCCGAGACCGCCTCCTAGCGGGGAGCTGTTTTTT. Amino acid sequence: CASSPRPPPSGELFF.

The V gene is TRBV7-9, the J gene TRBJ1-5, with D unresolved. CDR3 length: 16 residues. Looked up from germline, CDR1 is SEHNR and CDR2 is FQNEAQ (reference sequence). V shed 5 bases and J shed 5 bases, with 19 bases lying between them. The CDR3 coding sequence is TGTGCCAGCAGCCATCAAGGGAGGGCCGGAGATCAGCCCCAGCATTTT. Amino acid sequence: CASSHQGRAGDQPQHF.

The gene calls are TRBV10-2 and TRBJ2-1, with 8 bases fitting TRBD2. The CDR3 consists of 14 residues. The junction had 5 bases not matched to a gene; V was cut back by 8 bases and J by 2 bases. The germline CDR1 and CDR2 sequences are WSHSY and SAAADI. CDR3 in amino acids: CASAGGATYNEQFF. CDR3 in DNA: TGCGCCAGCGCCGGGGGGGCCACCTACAATGAGCAGTTCTTC.

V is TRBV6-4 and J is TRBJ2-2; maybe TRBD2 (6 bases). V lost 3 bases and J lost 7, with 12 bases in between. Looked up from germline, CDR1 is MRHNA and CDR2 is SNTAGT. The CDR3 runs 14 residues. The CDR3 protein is CASSEDGGLGELFF. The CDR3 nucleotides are TGTGCCAGCAGTGAGGATGGGGGACTCGGGGAGCTGTTTTTT.